Below are 6 T cell receptor beta chains sequenced from a single sample in a study of cytomegalovirus exposure and HLA in healthy donors. The primer mix had 60 Vbeta and 13 Jbeta primers. This table comes from immunoSEQ multiplex PCR, and its TCRdb copy is limited to in-frame clones, with some not included. The sample has about 62,000 clones; 78% are singletons. Sequencing input: PBMCs. The receptors shown here come from a man aged 40-49 years in good health and CMV-seronegative.

V gene TRBV28 combines with J gene TRBJ2-2; TRBD1 is a possible D gene (5 bases). Per germline, CDR1 MDHEN and CDR2 SYDVKM. Trimming cost V 8 bases and J 5 bases, with 9 bases left between them. CDR3 length: 12 amino acids. CDR3 sequence reads: CASQGETGELFF. Written as DNA, the CDR3 is TGTGCCAGCCAGGGTGAAACCGGGGAGCTGTTTTTT.

This clone was found a few times. This chain uses TRBV2 with TRBJ1-5; D is uncertain. V was pared by 5 bases and J by 9 bases, with 8 bases between. Per germline, CDR1 SNHLY and CDR2 FYNNEI. The CDR3 totals 11 residues. The CDR3 loop is CASSSLGPQHF. Here the CDR3 DNA reads TGTGCCAGCAGTTCCCTAGGGCCCCAGCATTTT.

This clone was recorded only once. The chain recombines TRBV5-8 with TRBJ2-5, with 8 bases lining up with TRBD2. V lost 2 bases and J lost 0; bases outside the gene matches: 18. Per the germline V gene, CDR1 is SGHTS and CDR2 is YDEGEE. The CDR3 extends over 20 amino acids. CDR3 sequence: CASSLGAGTRSLRYQETQYF. The CDR3 DNA follows: TGTGCCAGCAGCTTAGGGGCCGGGACTAGATCCCTACGGTACCAAGAGACCCAGTACTTC.

This chain uses TRBV6-5 with TRBJ2-5, with 9 bases aligning to TRBD1. Germline V lookup: CDR1 MNHEY, CDR2 SVGAGI. The CDR3 runs to 16 residues. The trim removed 2 bases at V and 5 bases at J, leaving 9 bases unmatched. CDR3 nucleotide sequence: TGTGCCAGCAGTTACACGACCACAGGGGGCCAGGAGACCCAGTACTTC. As protein: CASSYTTTGGQETQYF.

The V gene is TRBV19, the J gene TRBJ2-1, with TRBD2 matching 8 bases. The germline gives CDR1 LNHDA, CDR2 SQIVND (reference sequence). The CDR3 is 15 amino acids. V was clipped by 1 base and J by 3 bases; unmatched bases: 2. CDR3 nucleotide sequence: TGTGCCAGTAGTATAGGTAGCGGGGACTACAATGAGCAGTTCTTC. Amino acid sequence: CASSIGSGDYNEQFF.

V usage is TRBV29-1 and J usage is TRBJ2-3, with TRBD1 matching 10 bases. CDR1 and CDR2 from the germline V gene are SQVTM and ANQGSEA. V shed 4 bases and J 4 bases; nucleotides not matched to a gene: 17. This CDR3 is built from 18 residues. The CDR3 sequence: CSVVAPPAGTGVSDTQYF. The DNA for the CDR3 is TGCAGCGTTGTAGCTCCCCCAGCCGGGACAGGGGTGTCAGATACGCAGTATTTT.